This T cell receptor (beta chain) is from a study of glioma-infiltrating T cells after dendritic cell vaccination (dated by TCRdb to about 2016). Regarding the research as a whole: A cohort of roughly 15 glioblastoma patients from Phase I and II dendritic cell vaccination trials was included, of whom 9 were newly diagnosed and 6 had recurrent disease. Between the early 2000s and the early 2010s, the patients were given dendritic cell vaccination pulsed with autologous tumor lysate. The vaccine consisted of monocyte-derived dendritic cells cultured approximately seven days with IL-4 and GM-CSF, then pulsed overnight with autologous tumor lysate. Three intradermal dendritic cell vaccine injections were administered to patients at biweekly intervals in the arm below the axilla. Tumor-infiltrating lymphocyte content was quantified and tumor and blood repertoires were compared in dendritic cell-vaccinated glioblastoma patients by deep sequencing of TCR beta CDR3 regions. Survival after dendritic cell vaccination was correlated with TCR sequencing metrics, such as TIL content and the overlap between tumor and blood repertoires.

From the germline V gene (reference sequence), CDR1 is PRHDT and CDR2 is FYEKMQ. V lost 0 bases and J lost 4 bases; the stretch between them is 9 bases long. The CDR3 holds 14 amino acids from the cysteine to the phenylalanine. Kept here is only the CDR3 DNA, which spans 42 bases and is read in frame from base 1. Points on this clone: Its antigen remains unidentified. Base quality data are lacking; no much larger clone is found one base away.

Patients were selected for having adequate residual fresh-frozen tumor tissue and more than two years of available survival data. Molecular status otherwise varied across the glioblastoma patients, but none of them carried an isocitrate dehydrogenase mutation. PBMC were collected before vaccination, two weeks after the third vaccination, and at tumor progression if progression occurred. The Qiagen DNeasy Blood extraction Kit was used to extract genomic DNA. TCRB CDR3 regions were amplified from roughly 1.8 ug genomic DNA, or all available DNA if less, using the immunoSEQ assay. Multiplex PCR used 60 forward primers for TCR V beta segments and 13 reverse primers for J beta segments. To estimate reads per starting template, synthetic control templates were spiked into each sample at limiting dilution. The Illumina HiSeq System generated 87 bp sequencing reads. On the study's bioinformatics: To remove PCR and sequencing errors, closely related sequences were merged with a nearest neighbor algorithm. TCR overlap was defined as the percentage of unique tumor TCR beta sequences that were also present in the same patient's peripheral blood. This immuneACCESS table, as held by TCRdb, lists in-frame sequences with V and J called but not all clones. Of the missing ones, under half trace to an unresolved V gene in checked studies; the others have no known cause. That table gives V, J and clone size, and the DNA gave D and trimming. Here the sample has 71,000 or so clones; 81% occur a single time. The ten largest account for 7.9% of the sample.

The paper's findings and limits, for the study overall: Longer time to progression and overall survival after dendritic cell vaccination were predicted by higher estimated pretreatment TIL content. TCR clonality showed no direct relationship with survival, which suggests that a diverse polyclonal response may matter. The cohort was small and heterogeneous, only a few patients had full blood and tumor sets, and even fewer had initial-recurrent tumor pairs. The response model built on TCR overlap across three groups was characterized as speculative, with prospective validation still needed.

This TCR was sampled from a human donor with glioblastoma. The starting material was blood, obtained before dendritic cell vaccination. The rearrangement joined TRBV13 to TRBJ1-1, with TRBD1 perhaps the D gene, on 5 matching bases. Here the CDR3 is given as CASSLGAGITEAFF. The sequenced DNA: TGTGCCAGCAGCTTAGGTGCAGGGATCACTGAAGCTTTCTTT.